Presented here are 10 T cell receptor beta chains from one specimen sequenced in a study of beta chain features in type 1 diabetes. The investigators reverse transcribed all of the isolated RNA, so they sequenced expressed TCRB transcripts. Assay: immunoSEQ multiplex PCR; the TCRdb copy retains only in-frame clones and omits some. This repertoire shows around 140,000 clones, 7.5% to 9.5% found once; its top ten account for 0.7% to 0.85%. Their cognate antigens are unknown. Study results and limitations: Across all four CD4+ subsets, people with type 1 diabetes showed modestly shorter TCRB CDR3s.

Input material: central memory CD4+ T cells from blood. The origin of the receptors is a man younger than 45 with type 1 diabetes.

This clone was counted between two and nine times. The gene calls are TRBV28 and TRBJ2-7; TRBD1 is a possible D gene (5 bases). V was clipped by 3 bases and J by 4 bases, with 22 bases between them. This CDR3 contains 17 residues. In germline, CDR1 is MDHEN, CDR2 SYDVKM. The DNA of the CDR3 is TGTGCCAGCAGTTTCCTGCTTTCGGACATCGGGCATTACGAGCAGTACTTC. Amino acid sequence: CASSFLLSDIGHYEQYF.

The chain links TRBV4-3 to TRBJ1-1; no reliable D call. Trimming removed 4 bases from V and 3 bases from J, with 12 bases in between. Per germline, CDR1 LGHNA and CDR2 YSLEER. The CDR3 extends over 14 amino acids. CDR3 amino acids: CASSPSVRDTEAFF. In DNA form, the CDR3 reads TGCGCCAGCAGCCCAAGCGTACGGGACACTGAAGCTTTCTTT.

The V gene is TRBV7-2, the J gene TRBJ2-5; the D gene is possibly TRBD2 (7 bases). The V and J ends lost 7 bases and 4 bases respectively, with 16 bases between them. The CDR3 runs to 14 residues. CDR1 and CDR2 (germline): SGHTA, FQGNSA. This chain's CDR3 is CASNLGGGRETQYF. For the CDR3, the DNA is TGTGCCAGCAATCTGGGGGGGGGCCGAGAGACCCAGTACTTC.

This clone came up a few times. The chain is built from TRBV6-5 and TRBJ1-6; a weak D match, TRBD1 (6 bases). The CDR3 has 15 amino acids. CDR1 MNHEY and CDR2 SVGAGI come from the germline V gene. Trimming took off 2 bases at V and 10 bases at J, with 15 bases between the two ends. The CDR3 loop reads CASSYPEGVVSPLHF. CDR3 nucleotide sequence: TGTGCCAGCAGTTACCCCGAGGGGGTGGTCTCACCCCTCCACTTT.

The CDR3 region has the DNA TGTGCCTGGAGTGAGGAGAATGAGCAGTTCTTC. Amino acids: CAWSEENEQFF. V usage is TRBV30 and J usage is TRBJ2-1; D is undetermined. V was pared by 1 base and J by 7 bases, with 5 bases between. CDR1 is GTSNPN, CDR2 SVGIG, per germline (reference sequence). This CDR3 comprises 11 residues.

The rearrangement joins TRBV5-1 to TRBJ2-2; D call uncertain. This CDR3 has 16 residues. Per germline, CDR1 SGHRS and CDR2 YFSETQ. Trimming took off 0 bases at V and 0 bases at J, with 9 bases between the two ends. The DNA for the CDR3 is TGCGCCAGCAGCTTGGGAGAGCGAACGAACACCGGGGAGCTGTTTTTT. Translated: CASSLGERTNTGELFF.

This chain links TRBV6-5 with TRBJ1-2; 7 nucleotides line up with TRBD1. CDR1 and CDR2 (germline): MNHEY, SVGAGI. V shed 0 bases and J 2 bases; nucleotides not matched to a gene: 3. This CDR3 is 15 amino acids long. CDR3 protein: CASSYSVRGNYGYTF. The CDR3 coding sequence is TGTGCCAGCAGTTACTCCGTCAGGGGGAACTATGGCTACACCTTC.

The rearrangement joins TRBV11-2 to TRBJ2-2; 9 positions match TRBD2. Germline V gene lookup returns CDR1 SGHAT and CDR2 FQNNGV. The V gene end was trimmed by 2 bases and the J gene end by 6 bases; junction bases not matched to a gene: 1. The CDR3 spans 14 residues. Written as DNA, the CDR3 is TGTGCCAGCAGCTTAAGACTAGCGGCCGGGGAGCTGTTTTTT. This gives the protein CASSLRLAAGELFF.

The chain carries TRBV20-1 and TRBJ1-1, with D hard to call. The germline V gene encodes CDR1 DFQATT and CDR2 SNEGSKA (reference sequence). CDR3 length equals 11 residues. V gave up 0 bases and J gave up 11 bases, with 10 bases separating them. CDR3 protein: CSARDGRDAFF. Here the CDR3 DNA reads TGCAGTGCTAGAGATGGGAGAGACGCTTTCTTT.

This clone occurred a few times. CDR3 sequence: CASSHMVGRDFYEQYF. Written as DNA, the CDR3 is TGTGCCAGCAGCCATATGGTTGGCAGGGATTTCTACGAGCAGTACTTC. The chain couples TRBV4-2 to TRBJ2-7; weak D call: TRBD1 (5 bases). V lost 3 bases, J lost 3 bases, and 18 bases lay in between. This CDR3 region has 16 residues. Germline CDR1 is LGHNA and CDR2 is YNFKEQ.